A selection of T cell receptor beta chains follows, all from one sample in a study of HIV-infected patients and healthy controls. TCRdb used MiXCR to reprocess the 5' RACE reads, holding one entry per CDR3 protein. The sample lists 15,000 to 20,000 distinct CDR3 sequences; over 9.5% were seen once. The sample comprised blood. These receptors all come from an adult in good health. CDR3s include the opening cysteine and the closing phenylalanine or tryptophan. A D gene is named only where the DNA matches it firmly. Clone size is stated in some rows and not others, as once, few, many or a class when expanded.

TRBJ2-7,many,TRBV11-2,-,CASSPTEQRPYEQYF,TGTGCCAGCAGCCCGACTGAACAGAGGCCCTACGAGCAGTACTTC
TRBJ1-1,medium-sized,TRBV12-3/TRBV12-4,TRBD1,CASSWQGGRNTEAFF,TGTGCCAGCAGTTGGCAGGGGGGGCGAAACACTGAAGCTTTCTTT
TRBJ2-2,medium-sized,TRBV6-4,-,CASSDRDTGELFF,TGTGCCAGCAGTGACAGGGACACCGGGGAGCTGTTTTTT
TRBJ1-1,many,TRBV11-2,-,CASRTLNTEAFF,TGTGCCAGCAGGACACTGAACACTGAAGCTTTCTTT
TRBJ1-1,many,TRBV28,-,CASNSFRRDTEAFF,TGTGCCAGCAATTCGTTCCGTCGCGACACTGAAGCTTTCTTT
TRBJ2-6,many,TRBV6-5,-,CASRRQGSGANVLTF,TGTGCCAGCAGGCGTCAGGGGTCTGGGGCCAACGTCCTGACTTTC
TRBJ1-2,-,TRBV29-1,TRBD1,CSGGGQGPYGYTF,TGCAGCGGGGGGGGACAGGGACCCTATGGCTACACCTTC
TRBJ2-1,many,TRBV12-3/TRBV12-4,TRBD2,CASSSMGTGTSGMNEQFF,TGTGCCAGCAGTTCGATGGGGACCGGGACTAGCGGGATGAATGAGCAGTTCTTC
TRBJ2-1,-,TRBV19,TRBD2,CASSISASGFPNEQFF,TGTGCCAGTAGTATATCGGCTAGCGGGTTTCCCAATGAGCAGTTCTTC
TRBJ2-7,many,TRBV18,-,CASSPVDTPAYEQYF,TGTGCCAGCTCACCTGTGGACACTCCCGCCTACGAGCAGTACTTC
TRBJ2-5,many,TRBV4-1,TRBD1,CASSRWGQGAQETQYF,TGCGCCAGCAGCCGGTGGGGACAGGGGGCGCAAGAGACCCAGTACTTC
TRBJ2-3,once,TRBV19,-,CATARAADTQYF,TGTGCCACCGCCCGAGCGGCAGATACGCAGTATTTT
TRBJ2-5,few,TRBV7-2,-,CASSLGPRETQYF,TGTGCCAGCAGCTTAGGCCCTCGGGAGACCCAGTACTTC
TRBJ2-7,many,TRBV12-3/TRBV12-4,-,CASSHDTYEQYF,TGTGCCAGCAGCCACGACACCTACGAGCAGTACTTC
TRBJ2-2,-,TRBV12-3/TRBV12-4,TRBD1,CASTRTGNTGELFF,TGTGCCAGCACCCGGACAGGGAACACCGGGGAGCTGTTTTTT
TRBJ2-3,many,TRBV11-1,TRBD2,CASSLGGDTQYF,TGTGCCAGCAGCCTCGGGGGGGATACGCAGTATTTT
TRBJ2-1,-,TRBV20-1,TRBD2,CSASFWRELGDEQFF,TGCAGTGCTAGTTTCTGGCGGGAGTTGGGGGATGAGCAGTTCTTC
TRBJ2-1,medium-sized,TRBV7-9,-,CASSLGTTNQQFF,TGTGCCAGCAGCTTAGGGACTACCAATCAGCAGTTCTTC
TRBJ2-1,many,TRBV12-5,-,CASGLAGRSYNEQFF,TGTGCTAGTGGTTTGGCGGGACGCTCCTACAATGAGCAGTTCTTC
TRBJ1-2,many,TRBV12-3/TRBV12-4,-,CATDGYTF,TGTGCCACAGATGGCTACACCTTC
TRBJ1-1,many,TRBV5-1,-,CASSFQGSMNTEAFF,TGCGCCAGCAGCTTCCAGGGCTCCATGAACACTGAAGCTTTCTTT
TRBJ2-1,medium-sized,TRBV2,-,CASSEITSIYYNEQFF,TGTGCCAGCAGTGAAATAACTAGCATATACTACAATGAGCAGTTCTTC
TRBJ2-5,medium-sized,TRBV11-2,-,CASSWTDFQETQYF,TGTGCCAGCAGCTGGACAGATTTCCAAGAGACCCAGTACTTC
TRBJ2-2,medium-sized,TRBV7-2,TRBD1,CASSFPTGGPTGELFF,TGTGCCAGCAGCTTTCCGACAGGGGGGCCCACCGGGGAGCTGTTTTTT
TRBJ2-7,medium-sized,TRBV5-1,-,CASSTTIGTPYEQYF,TGCGCCAGCAGCACCACCATCGGGACTCCTTACGAGCAGTACTTC
TRBJ2-3,few,TRBV11-2,-,CASSLLGARTDTQYF,TGTGCCAGCAGCCTACTGGGAGCCCGCACAGATACGCAGTATTTT
TRBJ1-5,once,TRBV28,TRBD1,CASSGQGSAQPQHF,TGTGCCAGCAGTGGACAGGGTTCAGCTCAGCCCCAGCATTTT
TRBJ1-5,few,TRBV19,TRBD1,CASSIGQGGYQPQHF,TGTGCCAGTAGTATAGGACAGGGAGGGTATCAGCCCCAGCATTTT
TRBJ2-3,many,TRBV2,TRBD1,CASSRGQVRTDTQYF,TGTGCCAGCAGCCGGGGACAGGTCCGCACAGATACGCAGTATTTT
TRBJ2-3,medium-sized,TRBV7-2,-,CASSLGLDTQYF,TGTGCCAGCAGCTTAGGACTAGATACGCAGTATTTT
TRBJ2-5,many,TRBV6-2/TRBV6-3,-,CASTAQGLAETQYF,TGTGCCAGCACCGCCCAGGGGCTAGCAGAGACCCAGTACTTC
TRBJ2-5,medium-sized,TRBV30,-,CAWRAGGLQETQYF,TGTGCCTGGAGAGCCGGGGGGCTCCAAGAGACCCAGTACTTC
TRBJ1-5,many,TRBV5-1,-,CASEEFPYSNQPQHF,TGCGCCAGCGAGGAATTCCCTTATAGCAATCAGCCCCAGCATTTT
TRBJ1-4,-,TRBV6-2/TRBV6-3,TRBD1,CASSYSPGTGEEKLFF,TGTGCCAGCAGTTACTCGCCCGGGACAGGCGAGGAAAAACTGTTTTTT
TRBJ2-3,many,TRBV20-1,TRBD2,CSARGGLAGTDTQYF,TGCAGTGCTAGAGGGGGACTAGCGGGAACAGATACGCAGTATTTT
TRBJ2-3,many,TRBV5-1,-,CASSYDTDTQYF,TGCGCCAGCAGCTACGACACAGATACGCAGTATTTT
TRBJ2-1,few,TRBV6-2/TRBV6-3,-,CASSPRRSGEQFF,TGTGCCAGCAGTCCCCGTCGTAGCGGTGAGCAGTTCTTC